This T cell receptor (beta chain) was identified during a study of blood T cell repertoires in COVID-19. Study context: Samples came from the United States, Italy and Spain, spanning acute and convalescent COVID-19.

The CDR3 runs to 17 residues. CDR1 and CDR2 (germline): SGHDT, YYEEEE. The ends lost 4 bases at V and 5 bases at J; junction bases unmatched: 17. Produced via immunoSEQ multiplex PCR; TCRdb's table is partial and in-frame only. The sample shows 140,000 to 150,000 clones, around 80% of them seen only once. This chain joins TRBV5-6 and TRBJ1-2; 7 bases line up with TRBD1. This clonotype was obtained from a man between 65 and 80 years old who had recovered from COVID-19. The sequenced sample was peripheral blood. The CDR3, as DNA: TGTGCCAGCAGCCGGGGTTTCAGTGGAAGGGGGCTATATGGCTACACCTTC. It yields the protein CASSRGFSGRGLYGYTF.